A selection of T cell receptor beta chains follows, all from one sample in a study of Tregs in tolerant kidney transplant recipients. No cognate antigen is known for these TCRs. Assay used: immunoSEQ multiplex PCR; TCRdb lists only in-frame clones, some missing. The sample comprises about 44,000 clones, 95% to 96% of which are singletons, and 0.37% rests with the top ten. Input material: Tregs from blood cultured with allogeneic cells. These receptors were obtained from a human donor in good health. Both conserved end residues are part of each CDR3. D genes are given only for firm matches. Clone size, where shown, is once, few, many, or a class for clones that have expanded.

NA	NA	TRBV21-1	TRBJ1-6	TGTGCCAGCAGCAAAGACGGGCAGCTATCCGCTTGCGTGGCCCTCCACTTT	CASSKDGQLSACVALHF
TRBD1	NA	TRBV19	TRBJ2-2	TGTGCCAGCGACAGGGGGAACACCGGGGAGCTGTTTTTT	CASDRGNTGELFF
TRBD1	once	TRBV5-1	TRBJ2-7	TGCGCCAGCAGCTTGGGGACAGGGGGTTTAACCTACGAGCAGTACTTC	CASSLGTGGLTYEQYF
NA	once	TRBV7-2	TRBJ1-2	TGTGCCAGCACCCGGCGCGGACAGCGGTATGGCTACACCTTC	CASTRRGQRYGYTF
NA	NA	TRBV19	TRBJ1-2	TGTGCCAGTAGTATTAGCGGTACCGGGTATGGCTACACCTTC	CASSISGTGYGYTF
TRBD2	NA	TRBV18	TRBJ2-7	TGTGCCAGCTCACCACGTACTAGCGGGAGTAGGAACGAGCAGTACTTC	CASSPRTSGSRNEQYF
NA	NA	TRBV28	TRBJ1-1	TGTGCCAGCAGTTTGGAACAGAGGAACACTGAAGCTTTCTTT	CASSLEQRNTEAFF
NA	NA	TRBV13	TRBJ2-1	TGTGCCAGCAGCCTAGAATCGGTCTTCGGGGACAAAAAAAACAATGAGCAGTTCTTC	CASSLESVFGDKKNNEQFF
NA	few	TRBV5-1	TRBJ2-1	TGCGCCAGCAGCCCGGAGACTAGCTCCTACAATGAGCAGTTCTTC	CASSPETSSYNEQFF
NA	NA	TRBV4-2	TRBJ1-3	TGTGCCAGCAGCCAAGGGAAAGGGGCAGCTGGAAACACCATATATTTT	CASSQGKGAAGNTIYF
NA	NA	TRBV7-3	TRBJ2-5	TGTGCCAGCAGCCGAGGGACGCAAGAGACCCAGTACTTC	CASSRGTQETQYF
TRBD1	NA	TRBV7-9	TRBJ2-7	TGTGCCAGCAGCTTAGGGCCTCAGGGGGCTAGGTACGAGCAGTACTTC	CASSLGPQGARYEQYF
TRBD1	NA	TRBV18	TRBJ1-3	TGTGCCAGCTCTTCAGGGGGCAGCTCTGGAAACACCATATATTTT	CASSSGGSSGNTIYF
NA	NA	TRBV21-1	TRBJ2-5	TGTGCCAGCAGCAACAAGAAACAGGTTGCGAGGGAGACCCAGTACTTC	CASSNKKQVARETQYF
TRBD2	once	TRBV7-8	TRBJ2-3	TGTGCCAGCAGCGCCCTAGCGGGAGGTATAACAGATACGCAGTATTTT	CASSALAGGITDTQYF
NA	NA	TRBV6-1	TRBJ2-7	TGTGCCAGCAGTGAAGGGACGATTGGACATTCACACTTC	CASSEGTIGHSHF
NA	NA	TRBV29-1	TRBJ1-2	TGCAGCGTGAAGGGAATTGACTATGGCTACACCTTC	CSVKGIDYGYTF
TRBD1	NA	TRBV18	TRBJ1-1	TGTGCCAGCTCAGAGATAGACAGGGCCACTGAAGCTTTCTTT	CASSEIDRATEAFF
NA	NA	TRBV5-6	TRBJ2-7	TGTGCCAGCAGCTTGGGACTAGGATCCTACGAGCAGTACTTC	CASSLGLGSYEQYF
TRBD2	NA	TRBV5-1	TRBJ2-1	TGCGCCAGCAGCCCACCCTGGATAGCGGGCTACAATGAGCAGTTCTTC	CASSPPWIAGYNEQFF
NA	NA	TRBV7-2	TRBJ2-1	TGTGCCAGCAGCTTAGGGCGGGGTAACAATGAGCAGTTCTTC	CASSLGRGNNEQFF
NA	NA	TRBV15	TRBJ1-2	TGTGCCACCAGCAGGTCAGGGTCCGGAGGATCCAACTATGGCTACACCTTC	CATSRSGSGGSNYGYTF